This T cell receptor beta chain stems from a study of T cells in Graves' hyperthyroidism and ophthalmopathy. Study-wide findings and caveats: Separating ophthalmopathy from stable hyperthyroidism was achieved by a 13 V-J model.

To note about this clonotype: Antigen specificity is unknown.

Thyroid ultrasound, orbital computed tomography, clinical symptoms, and serum thyroxine and TRAb underpinned diagnoses. The CDR3 regions of TCR beta were amplified from RNA transcripts. Initially, a first-round RT-PCR of the TCR CDR3 employed the HTBI primer set. One entry per CDR3 protein results from TCRdb running MiXCR on the multiplex PCR reads. Of roughly 500,000 distinct CDR3 sequences in the sample, 40% to 50% were seen once. This CDR3 is 15 amino acids long. V was pared by 2 bases and J by 4 bases, with 6 bases of the junction left unmatched. Looked up from germline, CDR1 is SGDLS and CDR2 is YYNGEE.

The TCR was taken from an adult woman with Graves' disease, either hyperthyroidism or ophthalmopathy (not recorded which). The sequenced sample was peripheral blood or thyroid tissue (not recorded which). The gene calls are TRBV9 and TRBJ1-2; 9 nucleotides align to TRBD1. CDR3 residues: CASSVTGGAGYGYTF. CDR3 DNA sequence: TGTGCCAGCAGCGTCACAGGGGGCGCCGGCTATGGCTACACCTTC.